This TCR beta chain was identified in a study of OX40 agonist ivuxolimab in advanced cancers. About the study: Dosing consisted of intravenous ivuxolimab at 0.01 to 10 mg/kg every 2 weeks.

CDR1 and CDR2 from the germline V gene are SGHTA and FQGTGA. Trimming cost V 8 bases and J 4 bases, with 14 bases left between them. The CDR3 runs 13 residues. Data came from immunoSEQ multiplex PCR; TCRdb stores just in-frame clones and leaves some out. In the table there are about 80,000 clones, roughly 88% of which are singletons. The study, taken as a whole, reports: Normalized expansion of T-cell clones was also low for some nonresponders. Both blood CD4+ and CD8+ T cells showed clonal growth by week 6 at 0.1 to 3.0 mg/kg.

This clone was observed a handful of times. The antigen remains unidentified. The receptor was derived from an adult with an advanced solid tumor such as melanoma, head and neck, liver or kidney cancer. The gene calls are TRBV7-3 and TRBJ2-5; tentative D call: TRBD2 (7 bases). The sample here was CD4+ or CD8+ T cells sorted from blood, taken in a trial of the OX40 agonist ivuxolimab. The DNA of the CDR3 is TGTGCCAGCGGGACGGGGGGCTTAGAGACCCAGTACTTC. This translates into CASGTGGLETQYF.